This T cell receptor (beta chain) was obtained from a study of cytomegalovirus exposure and HLA in healthy donors. Study-wide results and limits: The study had only CMV serostatus as immune exposure information. According to a later analysis, most TCR beta chains associated with CMV appeared HLA-restricted.

Researchers ran the PCR with 60 Vbeta and 13 Jbeta primers. The method was immunoSEQ multiplex PCR; TCRdb's version includes in-frame clones alone and lacks a portion of them. In the table there are some 200,000 clones, less than 90% of which are singletons. Concerning this clone itself: Its antigen remains unidentified.

The CDR3 runs to 17 residues. After removal of 2 bases from V and 5 bases from J, the junction contained 14 bases not matched to a gene. From germline, CDR1 is MNHEY and CDR2 SMNVEV (reference sequence). The gene calls are TRBV27 and TRBJ2-5; TRBD2 matches at 7 bases. The clonotype comes from a man aged 45-65 years in good health and CMV-seronegative. The specimen was PBMCs. CDR3 DNA sequence: TGTGCCAGCAGTTTAGTGGGTGCGGGAGCCATGAGGGAGACCCAGTACTTC. It yields the protein CASSLVGAGAMRETQYF.